Listed here is a single T cell receptor (beta chain). A few counts support this clone. Its antigen remains unidentified. Base qualities were left out, and no much larger clone turns up one base away. Here V drops 5 bases and J drops 6 bases, and the junction holds 6 bases not matched to any gene. Reading the germline V gene gives CDR1 ENHRY and CDR2 SYGVKD. The cysteine opens and the phenylalanine closes a CDR3 of 15 amino acids. Only the CDR3 DNA stays, 45 bases, in frame from base 1. The Qiagen DNeasy kit was used to extract genomic DNA both from unsorted PBMCs and from the negatively selected CD4+ and CD8+ fractions. TCR beta CDR3 regions were subjected to amplification by immunoSEQ multiplex PCR with primers that anneal to V and J segments. Amplification bias was minimized using a synthetic immune receptor repertoire, and residual bias was removed computationally after sequencing. The source study handled its data this way. Custom Python scripts were used to quantify repertoire diversity as the Shannon entropy index. Unsorted, CD4+ and CD8+ repertoires were examined separately, except in combined analyses, for which CD4+ and CD8+ sequences were merged in silico. Clonal expansion was defined as at least a 2-fold frequency increase after treatment relative to C1D1, with a pseudocount of 0.5 for undetected baseline clones. Singleton clones were defined as clones with 0 or 1 copy at C1D1, and non-singleton clones were defined as clones with 2 or more copies. Clones expanded in unsorted samples were annotated as CD4+, CD8+ or unknown by matching protein sequences in sorted samples from the same patient. Wilcoxon tests were applied to paired samples to test diversity changes from C1D1 to C4D1. Sourced from immuneACCESS, this table was stored by TCRdb with only in-frame sequences that have V and J called. A share of the clones is absent; for the studies checked, an unresolved V gene accounts for under half, and the remainder has no known explanation. Clonal size and the V and J genes are those of that table, whereas D and trimming came from the DNA. A total of approximately 41,000 clones appear in this sample, about 88% of them only once. Clones ranked in the top ten supply approximately 6% of the sample.

These data belong to a study of PD-1 blockade in classical Hodgkin lymphoma (dated by TCRdb to the early 2020s). For the study in its entirety: Nivolumab dosing was 3 mg/kg intravenously every 2 weeks, continuing until either disease progression or unacceptable toxicity. The study used TCR beta sequencing and CyTOF to define a peripheral blood immune signature of response to PD-1 blockade in classical Hodgkin lymphoma.

The paper's findings and limits, for the study overall: The study was limited to a single clinical trial cohort, and causes of repertoire differences, possibly disease activity or prior therapy, remained undefined. Baseline TCR diversity was reported to be lower in newly diagnosed patients than in healthy donors and to be lower still in relapsed/refractory patients. Trial patients achieving complete response had baseline diversity similar to newly diagnosed patients, whereas partial responders and progressors had significantly lower diversity. Diversity was lower in patients who began nivolumab less than 1 year after ASCT, so these patients were left out of later analyses to avoid confounding by immune reconstitution. By C4D1, a significant rise was seen in CD4+ TCR diversity but not in CD8+ TCR diversity (p=0.0027 vs p=0.16), and the rise was most apparent among complete responders (p=0.02).

Sample time point, as interpreted from the label and publication: cycle 2 day 1 (C2D1) of nivolumab. Every trial patient had relapsed after autologous stem cell transplantation, and cohorts A, B and C differed in prior brentuximab vedotin exposure. A total of under 70 patients with relapsed/refractory classical Hodgkin lymphoma made up the trial cohort, and each patient's best overall response was complete response, partial response or progressive disease. In the multi-cohort phase II CheckMate 205 trial, trial patients received single-agent nivolumab. An independent review committee assessed best overall response by applying the 2007 International Working Group response criteria. Trial PBMCs were collected immediately before nivolumab initiation (C1D1) and during therapy at cycle 2 day 1 and cycle 4 day 1. Peripheral blood was collected in 8 mL Vacutainer Cell Preparation Tubes, from which PBMCs were isolated by centrifugation and then cryopreserved.

This receptor was taken from a human donor with classical Hodgkin lymphoma. This receptor chain uses TRBV10-3 and TRBJ2-1, with 11 bases matching TRBD2. The sequencing here drew on peripheral blood mononuclear cells (PBMCs), taken before the second cycle of nivolumab. The CDR3 region has the sequence CAISTSGSAGNEQFF. The nucleotides read TGTGCCATCAGTACTAGCGGGAGCGCGGGCAATGAGCAGTTCTTC.